Below, 7 T cell receptor beta chains from the same sample are listed, as sequenced in a study of blood T cell repertoires in COVID-19. Measured with immunoSEQ multiplex PCR; TCRdb has only the in-frame clones, and not every one. The sample carries roughly 110,000 clones, 84% recorded once. The sequenced sample consisted of peripheral blood. These receptors came from a woman between 55 and 75 years old with acute or convalescent COVID-19.

The chain uses TRBV14 and TRBJ1-1; 8 bases are a match to TRBD1. The CDR3 is made up of 14 amino acids. Germline V gives CDR1 SGHDN, CDR2 FVKESK. V lost 3 bases and J lost 5; bases outside the gene matches: 5. CDR3 loop: CASSQVTGATEAFF. CDR3 DNA sequence: TGTGCCAGCAGCCAGGTGACAGGGGCGACTGAAGCTTTCTTT. The variable domain in full, completed from reference TRBV14 and TRBJ1-1, reads EAGVTQFPSHSVIEKGQTVTLRCDPISGHDNLYWYRRVMGKEIKFLLHFVKESKQDESGMPNNRFLAERTGGTYSTLKVQPAELEDSGVYFCASSQVTGATEAFFGQGTRLTVV.

This chain uses TRBV30 with TRBJ1-2; maybe TRBD1 (6 bases). Trimming removed 3 bases from V and 0 bases from J, with 17 bases in between. Germline V lookup: CDR1 GTSNPN, CDR2 SVGIG (reference sequence). There are 16 residues in the CDR3. CDR3 in amino acids: CAWREPGQLSNYGYTF. CDR3 nucleotides: TGTGCCTGGAGGGAACCTGGACAGCTCTCTAACTATGGCTACACCTTC.

The chain couples TRBV10-2 to TRBJ1-1; 7 nucleotides line up with TRBD1. Unmatched junction bases numbered 12, after V lost 0 bases and J lost 2 bases. Germline values: CDR1 WSHSY, CDR2 SAAADI. This CDR3 is built from 18 residues. This CDR3 reads CASSESLGGLATNTEAFF. The CDR3 coding sequence is TGCGCCAGCAGTGAGTCGCTAGGGGGCCTAGCCACAAACACTGAAGCTTTCTTT.

The V call is TRBV4-1, the J call TRBJ1-2; 9 bases line up with TRBD1. The CDR3 is made up of 15 amino acids. J gave up 4 bases and V 0 bases, and 3 bases lay outside the gene matches. Germline V lookup: CDR1 MGHRA, CDR2 YSYEKL. CDR3 DNA sequence: TGCGCCAGCAGCCAAGAGGACAGGGGTACCTATGGCTACACCTTC. Translating it yields CASSQEDRGTYGYTF.

The rearrangement joins TRBV5-6 to TRBJ2-2, with TRBD2 matching 11 bases. CDR1 SGHDT and CDR2 YYEEEE come from the germline V gene. The length of the CDR3 is 17 residues. The ends lost 4 bases at V and 4 bases at J; junction bases unmatched: 9. CDR3 nucleotides: TGTGCCAGCAGCCCTCAAAACCTAGCGGGAGGCACCGGGGAGCTGTTTTTT. This codes for CASSPQNLAGGTGELFF.

V gene TRBV20-1 combines with J gene TRBJ1-2, with 7 bases matching TRBD1. Germline V gene lookup returns CDR1 DFQATT and CDR2 SNEGSKA (reference sequence). The V gene end was trimmed by 7 bases and the J gene end by 8 bases; junction bases not matched to a gene: 7. The CDR3 contains 11 residues. The CDR3 is CSGRTGGGYTF. In DNA, the CDR3 is TGCAGTGGGAGGACAGGCGGCGGCTACACCTTC.

A few counts support this clone. J is TRBJ2-7 and V is TRBV30; TRBD2 matches at 11 bases. Germline CDR1 GTSNPN, CDR2 SVGIG (reference sequence). Trimming cost V 8 bases and J 3 bases; bases outside gene matches: 12. The CDR3 has 15 amino acids. CDR3 residues: CAGTATSGNYYEQYF. CDR3 DNA sequence: TGTGCCGGCACCGCGACTAGCGGGAATTACTACGAGCAGTACTTC.